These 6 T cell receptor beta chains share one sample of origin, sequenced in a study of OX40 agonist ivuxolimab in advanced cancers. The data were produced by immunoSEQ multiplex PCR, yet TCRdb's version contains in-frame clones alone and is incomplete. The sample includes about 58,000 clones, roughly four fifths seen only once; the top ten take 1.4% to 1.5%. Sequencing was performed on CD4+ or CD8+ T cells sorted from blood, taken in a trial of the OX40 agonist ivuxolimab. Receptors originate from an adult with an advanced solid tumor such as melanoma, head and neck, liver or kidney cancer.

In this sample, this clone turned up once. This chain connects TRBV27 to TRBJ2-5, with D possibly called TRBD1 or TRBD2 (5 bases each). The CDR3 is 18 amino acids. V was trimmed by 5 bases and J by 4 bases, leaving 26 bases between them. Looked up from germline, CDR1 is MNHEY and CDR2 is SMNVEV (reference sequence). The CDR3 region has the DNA TGTGCCAGCAGTCCTACACACGGGGCCCTAACTGTCGGAGAGACCCAGTACTTC. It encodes CASSPTHGALTVGETQYF.

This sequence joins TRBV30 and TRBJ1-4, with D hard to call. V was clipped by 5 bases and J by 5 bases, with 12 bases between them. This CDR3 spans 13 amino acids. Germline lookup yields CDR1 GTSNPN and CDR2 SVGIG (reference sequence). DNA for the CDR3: TGTGCCTGGGCCCGGAGAGCAAATGAAAAACTGTTTTTT. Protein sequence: CAWARRANEKLFF.

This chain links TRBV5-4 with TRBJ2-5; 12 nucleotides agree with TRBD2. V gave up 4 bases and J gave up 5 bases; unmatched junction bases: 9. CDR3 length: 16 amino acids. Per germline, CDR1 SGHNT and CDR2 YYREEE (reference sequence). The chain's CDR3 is CASSPRLAGAGETQYF. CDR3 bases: TGTGCCAGCAGCCCTAGACTAGCGGGAGCGGGCGAGACCCAGTACTTC. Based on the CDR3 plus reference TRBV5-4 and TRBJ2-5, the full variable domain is ETGVTQSPTHLIKTRGQQVTLRCSSQSGHNTVSWYQQALGQGPQFIFQYYREEENGRGNFPPRFSGLQFPNYSSELNVNALELDDSALYLCASSPRLAGAGETQYFGPGTRLLVL.

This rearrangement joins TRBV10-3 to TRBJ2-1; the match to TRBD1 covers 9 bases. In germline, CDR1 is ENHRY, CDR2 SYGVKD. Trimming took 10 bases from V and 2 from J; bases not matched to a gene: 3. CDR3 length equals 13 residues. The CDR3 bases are TGTGCCACCCGGGACAGGGCCTACAATGAGCAGTTCTTC. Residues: CATRDRAYNEQFF.

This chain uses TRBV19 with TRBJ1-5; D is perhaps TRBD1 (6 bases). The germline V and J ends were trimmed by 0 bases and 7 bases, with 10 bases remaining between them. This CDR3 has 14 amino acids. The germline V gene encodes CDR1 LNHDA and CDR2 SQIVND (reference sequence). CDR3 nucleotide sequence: TGTGCCAGTAGTATAGAGGTCAGGGGACAGCCCCAGCATTTT. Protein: CASSIEVRGQPQHF.

CDR3 nucleotide sequence: TGTGCCACCAGGACAGGGGGCTACGAGCAGTACTTC. This encodes CATRTGGYEQYF. The chain recombines TRBV28 with TRBJ2-7, with 10 bases matching TRBD1. This CDR3 is built from 12 residues. The V gene's germline CDR1 is MDHEN and CDR2 SYDVKM. V was pared by 10 bases and J by 3 bases, with 3 bases of the junction left unmatched.